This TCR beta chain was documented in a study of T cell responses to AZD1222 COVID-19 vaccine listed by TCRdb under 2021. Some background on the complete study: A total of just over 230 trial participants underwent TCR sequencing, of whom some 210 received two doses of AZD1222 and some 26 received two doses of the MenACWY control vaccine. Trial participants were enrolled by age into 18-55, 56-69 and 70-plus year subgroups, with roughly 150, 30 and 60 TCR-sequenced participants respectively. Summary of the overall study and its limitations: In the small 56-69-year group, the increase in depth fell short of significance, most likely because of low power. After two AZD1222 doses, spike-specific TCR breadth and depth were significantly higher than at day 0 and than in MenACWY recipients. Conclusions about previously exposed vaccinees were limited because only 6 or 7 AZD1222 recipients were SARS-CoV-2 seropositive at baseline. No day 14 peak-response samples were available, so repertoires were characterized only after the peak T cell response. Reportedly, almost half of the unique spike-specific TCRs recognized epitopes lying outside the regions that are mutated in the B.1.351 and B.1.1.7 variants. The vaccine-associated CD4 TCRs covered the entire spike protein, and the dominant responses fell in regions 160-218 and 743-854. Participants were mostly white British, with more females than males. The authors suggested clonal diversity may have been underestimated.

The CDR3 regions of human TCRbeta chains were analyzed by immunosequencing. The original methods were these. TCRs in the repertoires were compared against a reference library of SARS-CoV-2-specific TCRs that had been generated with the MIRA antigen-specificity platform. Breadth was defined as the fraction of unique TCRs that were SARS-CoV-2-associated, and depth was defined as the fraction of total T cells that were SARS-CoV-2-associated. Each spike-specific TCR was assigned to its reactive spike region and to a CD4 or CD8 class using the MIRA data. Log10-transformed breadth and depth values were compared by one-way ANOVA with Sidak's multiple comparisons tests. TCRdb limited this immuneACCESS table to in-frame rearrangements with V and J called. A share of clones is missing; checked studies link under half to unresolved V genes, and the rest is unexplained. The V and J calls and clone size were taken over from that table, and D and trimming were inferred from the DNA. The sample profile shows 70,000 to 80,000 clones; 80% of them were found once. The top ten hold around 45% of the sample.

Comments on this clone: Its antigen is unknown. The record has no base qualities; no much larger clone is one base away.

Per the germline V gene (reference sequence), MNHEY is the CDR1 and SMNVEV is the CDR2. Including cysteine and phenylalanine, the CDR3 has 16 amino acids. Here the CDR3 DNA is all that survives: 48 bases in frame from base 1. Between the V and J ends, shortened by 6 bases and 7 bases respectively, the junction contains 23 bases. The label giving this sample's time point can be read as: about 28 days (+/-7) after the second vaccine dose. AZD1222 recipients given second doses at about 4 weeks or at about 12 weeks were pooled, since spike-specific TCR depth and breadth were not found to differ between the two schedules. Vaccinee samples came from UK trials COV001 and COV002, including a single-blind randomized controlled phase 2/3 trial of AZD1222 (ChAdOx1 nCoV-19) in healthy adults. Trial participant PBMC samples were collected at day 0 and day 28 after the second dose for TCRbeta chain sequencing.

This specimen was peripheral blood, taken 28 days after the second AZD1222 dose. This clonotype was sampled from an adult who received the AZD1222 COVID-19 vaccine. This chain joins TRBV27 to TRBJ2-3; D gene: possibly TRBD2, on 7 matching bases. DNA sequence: TGTGCCAGCAGCTGGGCGGGGGACAACAACATCAATACGCAGTATTTT. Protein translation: CASSWAGDNNINTQYF.